These 16 T cell receptor beta chains share one sample of origin, sequenced in a study of sequential checkpoint blockade in melanoma (dated by TCRdb to the late 2010s). The meaning of the sample's treatment or condition label: randomized to nivolumab then ipilimumab (arm A) or the reverse (arm B). Library prep was done by the immunoSEQ multiplex PCR assay. TCRdb holds this immuneACCESS table with in-frame rearrangements only. Some clones are missing; in checked studies, unresolved V genes explain under half, and the rest has no known cause. This sample is represented by roughly 19,000 clones; about 86% of them were singletons. The ten top clones hold 35% to 40% of the sample. The specimen was CD8+ T cells sorted from blood (inferred from file names), collected from a patient given nivolumab and ipilimumab in sequence. These receptors were obtained from a human donor with melanoma.

The chain uses TRBV5-4 and TRBJ1-1; no clear D. V was clipped by 2 bases and J by 4 bases, with 6 bases between them. CDR1 and CDR2 (germline): SGHNT, YYREEE (reference sequence). The CDR3 is 12 amino acids. The CDR3 loop is CASSLGSTEAFF. Written as DNA, the CDR3 is TGTGCCAGCAGCTTAGGGAGCACTGAAGCTTTCTTT.

The J gene is TRBJ2-2, the V gene TRBV4-1, with 7 bases identical to TRBD1. The CDR3 has 15 residues. The J segment lost 0 bases and the V segment lost 5 bases, leaving 3 bases of the junction unmatched. The germline V gene encodes CDR1 MGHRA and CDR2 YSYEKL. CDR3 amino acids: CASSWTGSNTGELFF. In nucleotides, the CDR3 is TGCGCCAGCAGCTGGACAGGTTCGAACACCGGGGAGCTGTTTTTT.

The rearrangement uses TRBV6-5 and TRBJ2-7, with TRBD1 identical over 11 bases. V lost 6 bases to trimming and J lost 2 bases; unmatched junction nucleotides: 3. The V gene's germline CDR1 is MNHEY and CDR2 SVGAGI. This CDR3 region has 14 residues. The CDR3 DNA reads TGTGCCAGCAGCAAGGGACAGGGGGCCTACGAGCAGTACTTC. Its translation is CASSKGQGAYEQYF.

This chain connects TRBV19 to TRBJ2-1; TRBD2 agrees at 8 bases. V lost 7 bases, J lost 4 bases, and 9 bases stayed unmatched. The CDR3 runs to 15 residues. Looked up from germline, CDR1 is LNHDA and CDR2 is SQIVND (reference sequence). The CDR3 reads CASTPTGGLYNEQFF. The CDR3 nucleotides are TGTGCCAGTACCCCTACGGGAGGGCTGTACAATGAGCAGTTCTTC.

The chain couples TRBV7-9 to TRBJ2-7; 9 positions agree with TRBD1. Germline V CDR1 and CDR2: SEHNR, FQNEAQ (reference sequence). J lost 4 bases, V lost 5 bases, and 9 bases had no gene match. This CDR3 region has 15 residues. The DNA of the CDR3 is TGTGCCAGCAGCAAGTTGGGACAGGGATGGTACGAGCAGTACTTC. Its translation is CASSKLGQGWYEQYF. The whole variable domain, remainder taken from reference TRBV7-9 and TRBJ2-7, is DTGVSQNPRHKITKRGQNVTFRCDPISEHNRLYWYRQTLGQGPEFLTYFQNEAQLEKSRLLSDRFSAERPKGSFSTLEIQRTEQGDSAMYLCASSKLGQGWYEQYFGPGTRLTVT.

This clone was detected only once. The chain uses TRBV5-1 and TRBJ1-1; 11 bases are a match to TRBD1. From germline, CDR1 is SGHRS and CDR2 YFSETQ. CDR3 length: 15 residues. J lost 0 bases, V lost 4 bases, and 2 bases had no gene match. The CDR3 spells CASSQGQGVNTEAFF. The CDR3 DNA reads TGCGCCAGCAGCCAGGGACAGGGGGTGAACACTGAAGCTTTCTTT. The variable domain in full, with the rest retrieved from reference TRBV5-1 and TRBJ1-1, is KAGVTQTPRYLIKTRGQQVTLSCSPISGHRSVSWYQQTPGQGLQFLFEYFSETQRNKGNFPGRFSGRQFSNSRSEMNVSTLELGDSALYLCASSQGQGVNTEAFFGQGTRLTVV.

The V call is TRBV9, the J call TRBJ1-3; 8 bases are shared with TRBD1. Germline-derived CDR1 and CDR2 are SGDLS and YYNGEE. The CDR3 totals 14 residues. The trim removed 5 bases at V and 2 bases at J, leaving 3 bases unmatched. CDR3 in DNA: TGTGCCAGCAGTGCGACAGGGGCTGGAAACACCATATATTTT. It yields the protein CASSATGAGNTIYF.

The chain joins TRBV9 to TRBJ1-2, with 10 bases lining up with TRBD1. There are 16 residues in the CDR3. V dropped 0 bases and J dropped 6; count of bases not matched to a gene: 8. Germline CDR1 reads SGDLS; CDR2 reads YYNGEE. CDR3 nucleotide sequence: TGTGCCAGCAGCGTAGCTAGGGACAGGGGTAGAGATGGCTACACCTTC. Amino acid sequence: CASSVARDRGRDGYTF.

V is TRBV10-3 and J is TRBJ2-1, with a weak D call TRBD2 (5 bases). This CDR3 spans 15 amino acids. V lost 7 bases and J lost 5, with 18 bases in between. The germline V gene encodes CDR1 ENHRY and CDR2 SYGVKD. CDR3 residues: CAITPGGRWHNEQFF. The CDR3 coding sequence is TGTGCCATCACCCCCGGAGGTCGTTGGCACAATGAGCAGTTCTTC.

This clone was picked up one time. The CDR3 loop reads CASSLAGSSYNEQFF. CDR3 DNA sequence: TGTGCCAGCAGTTTGGCGGGGAGCTCCTACAATGAGCAGTTCTTC. The rearrangement joins TRBV9 to TRBJ2-1; TRBD2 might be the D (6 bases). V lost 5 bases and J 0 bases, leaving 12 bases between the germline ends. CDR1 and CDR2 (germline): SGDLS, YYNGEE. This CDR3 spans 15 amino acids. Full variable domain (missing parts from reference TRBV9 and TRBJ2-1): DSGVTQTPKHLITATGQRVTLRCSPRSGDLSVYWYQQSLDQGLQFLIQYYNGEERAKGNILERFSAQQFPDLHSELNLSSLELGDSALYFCASSLAGSSYNEQFFGPGTRLTVL.

The chain employs TRBV2 and TRBJ1-1; 7 nucleotides agree with TRBD1. The V segment lost 7 bases and the J segment 5 bases; nucleotides outside the gene matches: 19. Germline CDR1 and CDR2: SNHLY and FYNNEI. The CDR3 sequence is 17 residues long. The CDR3: CASIDPRTGGRRTEAFF. The CDR3 DNA sequence: TGTGCCAGCATTGACCCTAGGACAGGCGGACGGCGGACTGAAGCTTTCTTT.

The V gene is TRBV19, the J gene TRBJ2-7, with no clear D. The CDR3 consists of 14 residues. V shed 6 bases and J shed 6 bases, with 18 bases lying between them. The germline V gene has CDR1 LNHDA and CDR2 SQIVND (reference sequence). The CDR3 here is CASRNPFESGEQYF. CDR3 coding DNA: TGTGCCAGTAGAAACCCCTTCGAGTCCGGCGAGCAGTACTTC.

V is TRBV10-3 and J is TRBJ1-2; TRBD1 matches 8 bases. The CDR3 runs to 19 residues. The ends lost 1 base at V and 0 bases at J; junction bases unmatched: 13. Germline CDR1 is ENHRY and CDR2 is SYGVKD. CDR3 residues: CAISELGTGNPEANYGYTF. The CDR3 nucleotides read TGTGCCATCAGTGAGTTGGGGACAGGCAATCCTGAAGCTAACTATGGCTACACCTTC.

The count of this clone is one. The chain has TRBV7-8 and TRBJ2-5, with 7 bases identical to TRBD2. Judging by the DNA end, TRBJ2-7 fits better; the J call may be wrong. The CDR3 extends over 15 amino acids. From germline, CDR1 is SGHVS and CDR2 FQNEAQ. The CDR3: CASSLASAGFYEQYF. The CDR3 nucleotides read TGTGCCAGCAGCTTAGCATCAGCGGGGTTTTACGAGCAGTACTTC.

The rearrangement uses TRBV6-5 and TRBJ2-2, with no clear D. Germline-derived CDR1 and CDR2 are MNHEY and SVGAGI. V lost 6 bases, J lost 0 bases, and 11 bases lay in between. CDR3 length equals 15 residues. In DNA form, the CDR3 reads TGTGCCAGCAGCCCGGGTCGGCCGAACACCGGGGAGCTGTTTTTT. Translating gives CASSPGRPNTGELFF.

V and J are TRBV2 and TRBJ2-1, with TRBD2 matching 9 bases. The V segment lost 2 bases and the J segment 2 bases; nucleotides outside the gene matches: 4. The CDR3 extends over 16 amino acids. Germline loops: CDR1 SNHLY, CDR2 FYNNEI. The CDR3 protein is CASSEIGGGAYNEQFF. The CDR3 DNA is TGTGCCAGCAGTGAAATCGGCGGGGGGGCCTACAATGAGCAGTTCTTC. Drawing the rest from reference TRBV2 and TRBJ2-1, the complete variable domain is EPEVTQTPSHQVTQMGQEVILRCVPISNHLYFYWYRQILGQKVEFLVSFYNNEISEKSEIFDDQFSVERPDGSNFTLKIRSTKLEDSAMYFCASSEIGGGAYNEQFFGPGTRLTVL.